Listed below are T cell receptor beta chains from one sample, sequenced in a study of control samples from healthy donors and cancer patients. TCRdb's table, derived via immunoSEQ multiplex PCR, lists solely in-frame clones and lacks some. The sample contains 60,000 to 85,000 clones, almost 95% of which appear only once. Input material: blood. The source of these receptors is a woman aged 60-75 years in good health. Each CDR3 is given with its conserved first and last residue. The D gene is left open where the match is weak.

J | D | V | CDR3 | DNA
TRBJ2-1 | . | TRBV15 | CATSRGLERIHEQFF | TGTGCCACCAGCAGAGGACTAGAGAGGATCCATGAGCAGTTCTTC
TRBJ2-5 | . | TRBV24-1 | CATSGLTGTEETQYF | TGTGCCACCAGTGGACTCACAGGGACCGAAGAGACCCAGTACTTC
TRBJ2-1 | . | TRBV18 | CASSPPTLPEQFF | TGTGCCAGCTCACCTCCCACCCTCCCTGAGCAGTTCTTC
TRBJ1-4 | TRBD1 | TRBV5-1 | CASSSQGVANEKLFF | TGCGCCAGCAGCTCCCAGGGGGTTGCTAATGAAAAACTGTTTTTT
TRBJ1-4 | TRBD1 | TRBV5-1 | CASSKDRGEEKLFF | TGCGCCAGCAGCAAGGACAGGGGAGAGGAAAAACTGTTTTTT
TRBJ2-3 | . | TRBV6-1 | CASSEGRGAGTQYF | TGTGCCAGCAGTGAAGGCAGGGGAGCGGGTACGCAGTATTTT
TRBJ2-2 | TRBD1 | TRBV2 | CASSEGGLESTPNRDRLHRGAVF | TGTGCCAGCAGTGAAGGTGGGTTAGAAAGTACCCCTAACCGGGACAGGCTTCACCGGGGAGCTGTTTTT
TRBJ1-2 | . | TRBV9 | CASSGGGAGRFGYTF | TGTGCCAGCAGCGGGGGTGGGGCAGGGCGCTTTGGCTACACCTTC
TRBJ1-1 | . | TRBV18 | CASSLMEREMNTEAFF | TGTGCCAGCTCTCTCATGGAGAGGGAGATGAACACTGAAGCTTTCTTT
TRBJ2-2 | TRBD2 | TRBV27 | CASRTGTSGTGELFF | TGTGCCAGCAGAACCGGGACTAGCGGTACCGGGGAGCTGTTTTTT
TRBJ2-7 | . | TRBV29-1 | CSVKVNSYEQYF | TGCAGCGTTAAGGTAAACTCCTACGAGCAGTACTTC
TRBJ2-3 | TRBD2 | TRBV7-7 | CASSPGLASRTDTQYF | TGTGCTAGCAGCCCGGGACTAGCGTCCCGCACAGATACGCAGTATTTT
TRBJ1-1 | . | TRBV6-5 | CASSSISNTEAFF | TGTGCCAGCAGTTCCATATCGAACACTGAAGCTTTCTTT
TRBJ1-1 | . | TRBV6-5 | CASRGTGNTEAFF | TGTGCCAGCAGGGGAACTGGGAACACTGAAGCTTTCTTT
TRBJ1-2 | . | TRBV6-2/TRBV6-3 | CASSYSSANYGYTF | TGTGCCAGCAGTTACTCGAGTGCTAACTATGGCTACACCTTC
TRBJ1-2 | . | TRBV5-1 | CASRADTSGAYGYTF | TGCGCCAGCAGGGCGGACACTTCGGGGGCCTATGGCTACACCTTC
TRBJ2-2 | . | TRBV12-3/TRBV12-4 | CASSLAGTGELFF | TGTGCCAGCAGTTTAGCTGGAACCGGGGAGCTGTTTTTT
TRBJ2-1 | TRBD2 | TRBV28 | CASRPSGRGSYNEQFF | TGTGCCAGCAGGCCTAGCGGAAGGGGCTCCTACAATGAGCAGTTCTTC
TRBJ2-7 | . | TRBV19 | CASSTHDKYEQYF | TGTGCCAGTAGTACGCACGACAAGTACGAGCAGTACTTC
TRBJ1-6 | . | TRBV5-5 | CASSLGSSSPLHF | TGTGCCAGCAGCTTGGGGTCTAGCTCACCCCTCCACTTT